This paragraph covers one TCR beta chain sequence. Its antigen is currently unknown. With no exception, relapse followed autologous stem cell transplantation in all patients, and brentuximab vedotin exposure varied. The sample originates from a study of PD-1 blockade in classical Hodgkin lymphoma. Study results and caveats: Healthy donors reportedly exceeded newly diagnosed patients in baseline TCR diversity. Possibly reflecting disease activity or prior therapy, repertoire differences have causes that remain undefined. CD8+ TCR diversity did not rise significantly by C4D1, unlike CD4+.

Sequencing was performed with immunoSEQ multiplex PCR; in TCRdb, only in-frame clones are kept and a portion is missing. The sample lists 75,000 to 100,000 clones, about four fifths occurring once. V was pared by 5 bases and J by 2 bases, with 6 bases between. Germline CDR1 is SGHRS and CDR2 is YFSETQ. The CDR3 is made up of 12 amino acids. The genes are TRBV5-1 and TRBJ2-3; D gene unclear. The source material was peripheral blood mononuclear cells (PBMCs), sampled before the second cycle of nivolumab. The source of this sequence is a human donor with classical Hodgkin lymphoma. CDR3 amino acids: CASSRDTDTQYF. In nucleotides, the CDR3 is TGCGCCAGCAGTCGAGACACAGATACGCAGTATTTT.